This T cell receptor beta chain was profiled in a study of T cell responses to AZD1222 COVID-19 vaccine. Study-wide background: Timing groups of about 4 and about 12 weeks for second doses were pooled. The study's findings and limits: Spike-specific TCRs gained breadth and depth after people received two AZD1222 doses. Baseline seropositives among AZD1222 recipients totaled only five to seven.

The CDR3 sequence is 14 residues long. V shed 3 bases and J 7 bases; nucleotides not matched to a gene: 6. Germline-derived CDR1 and CDR2 are LNHDA and SQIVND (reference sequence). Only one count was recorded for this clone. Its antigen is not identified. Method: immunoSEQ multiplex PCR; TCRdb's copy keeps in-frame clones and lacks some. The sample includes 75,000 to 100,000 clones, approximately 86% seen only once; the top ten take 4.5% to 6%. This TCR derives from an adult in good health. The material sequenced was peripheral blood, taken on day 0 of AZD1222 vaccination. This rearrangement joins TRBV19 to TRBJ2-1, with 7 positions matching TRBD1. The CDR3 DNA sequence: TGTGCCAGTAGTATTGACAGGGCTAGGAATGAGCAGTTCTTC. Translated, it gives CASSIDRARNEQFF.